This T cell receptor (beta chain) comes out of a study of CD8 T cells in Susac syndrome. The RNA input was about 0.45 to 1 ug, and it was reverse transcribed with random hexamers. In TCRdb, the immunoSEQ multiplex PCR reads were re-called with MiXCR into one record per CDR3 protein. The sample holds over 150,000 distinct CDR3 sequences, 90% to 95% seen once. TCR beta sequences were obtained from blood CD8+ and CD4+ T cells. This clonotype originated in a human donor with multiple sclerosis. Material: CD4+ T cells from PBMCs.

CDR3 coding DNA: TGTGCCAGCAGCTCCAGCGGGGGGAGCGACGAGCAGTACTTC. Translation gives CASSSSGGSDEQYF. The chain carries TRBV5-4 and TRBJ2-7; 9 bases map to TRBD2. Trimming at V came to 3 bases and at J to 5 bases, leaving 6 bases not matched to a gene. Looked up from germline, CDR1 is SGHNT and CDR2 is YYREEE (reference sequence). The CDR3 runs 14 residues.